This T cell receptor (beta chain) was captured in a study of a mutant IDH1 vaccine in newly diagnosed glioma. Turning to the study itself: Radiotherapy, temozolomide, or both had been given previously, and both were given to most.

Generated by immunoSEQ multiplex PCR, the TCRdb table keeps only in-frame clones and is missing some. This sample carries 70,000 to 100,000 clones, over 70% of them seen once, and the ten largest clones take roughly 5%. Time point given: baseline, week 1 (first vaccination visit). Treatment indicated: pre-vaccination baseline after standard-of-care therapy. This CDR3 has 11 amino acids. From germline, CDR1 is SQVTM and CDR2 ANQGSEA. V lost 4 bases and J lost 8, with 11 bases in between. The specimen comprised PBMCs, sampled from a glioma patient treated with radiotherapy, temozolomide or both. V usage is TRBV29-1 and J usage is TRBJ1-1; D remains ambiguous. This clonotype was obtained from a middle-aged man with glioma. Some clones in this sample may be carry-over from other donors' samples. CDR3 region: CSVARAQEAFF. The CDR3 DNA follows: TGCAGCGTTGCTCGGGCACAAGAAGCTTTCTTT.